Presented here are 25 T cell receptor beta chains from one specimen sequenced in a study of beta chain features in type 1 diabetes. These TCRs are of unknown antigen specificity. Study results and caveats: In every one of the four CD4+ subsets, TCRB CDR3s were moderately but significantly shorter in Type 1 diabetes patients.

cDNA synthesis used the whole RNA isolate, giving expressed TCRB sequences. Measured with immunoSEQ multiplex PCR; TCRdb has only the in-frame clones, and not every one. The repertoire consists of roughly 340,000 clones, with over 9.5% occurring once and the leading ten covering roughly 0.0097%. The sample taken for sequencing was naive CD4+ T cells from blood. The receptors stem from a woman aged 18-35 years with type 1 diabetes.

The chain's CDR3 is CAWSWRRDEQFF. CDR3 DNA: TGTGCCTGGAGTTGGAGACGGGATGAGCAGTTCTTC. The chain has TRBV30 and TRBJ2-1, with D unresolved. Germline CDR1 GTSNPN, CDR2 SVGIG (reference sequence). Trimming cost V 2 bases and J 8 bases, with 10 bases left between them. CDR3 length: 12 amino acids.

This rearrangement joins TRBV7-2 to TRBJ2-5; the match to TRBD1 covers 9 bases. The ends lost 5 bases at V and 5 bases at J; junction bases unmatched: 12. Germline values: CDR1 SGHTA, CDR2 FQGNSA. CDR3 length: 16 amino acids. DNA for the CDR3: TGTGCCAGCAGCCTACTACCTCGGGACAGGGCCGAGACCCAGTACTTC. Residues: CASSLLPRDRAETQYF.

This clone was detected only a few times. This chain connects TRBV9 to TRBJ1-5, with D tentatively TRBD1 (6 bases). In germline, CDR1 is SGDLS, CDR2 YYNGEE. This CDR3 is 13 amino acids long. Trimming took 7 bases from V and 3 from J, leaving 11 bases between them. The CDR3 DNA sequence: TGTGCCAGCGGAGGACAGTACAATCAGCCCCAGCATTTT. It specifies CASGGQYNQPQHF.

This chain links TRBV5-6 with TRBJ2-5; TRBD1 matches at 8 bases. Germline CDR1 SGHDT, CDR2 YYEEEE. CDR3 length equals 13 residues. Germline trimming cut 5 bases from V and 5 bases from J; bases unmatched to any gene: 5. CDR3 amino acids: CASSSDRAETQYF. In DNA, the CDR3 is TGTGCCAGCAGTTCGGACAGGGCGGAGACCCAGTACTTC. The entire variable domain, with the rest obtained from reference TRBV5-6 and TRBJ2-5, is as follows: DAGVTQSPTHLIKTRGQQVTLRCSPKSGHDTVSWYQQALGQGPQFIFQYYEEEERQRGNFPDRFSGHQFPNYSSELNVNALLLGDSALYLCASSSDRAETQYFGPGTRLLVL.

This clone appeared a few times. The V gene is TRBV5-4, the J gene TRBJ2-1; D is unclear. CDR1 and CDR2 from the germline V gene are SGHNT and YYREEE (reference sequence). Trimming removed 1 base at V and 3 bases at J, with 8 bases between. This CDR3 has 14 residues. CDR3 amino acids: CASSLPTRYNEQFF. DNA of the CDR3: TGTGCCAGCAGCTTGCCGACTCGCTACAATGAGCAGTTCTTC.

This clone has just a few counts. V gene TRBV29-1 combines with J gene TRBJ2-5; weak D call: TRBD1 (5 bases). Germline V CDR1 and CDR2: SQVTM, ANQGSEA. With 3 bases removed from V and 5 bases from J, the gap between germline ends came to 13 bases. The CDR3 has 13 amino acids. In nucleotides, the CDR3 is TGCAGCGTTGACCTCAGCAGGGTGGAGACCCAGTACTTC. It encodes CSVDLSRVETQYF.

The chain's CDR3 is CASSSHSFLSGYTF. The CDR3 DNA sequence: TGTGCCAGCAGCTCGCACAGTTTCCTAAGTGGCTACACCTTC. The genes are TRBV7-2 and TRBJ1-2; the D is unclear. This CDR3 has 14 amino acids. The V gene lost 4 bases and the J gene lost 7 bases, with 16 bases spanning the gap. Germline lookup yields CDR1 SGHTA and CDR2 FQGNSA. Combining the CDR3 with reference TRBV7-2 and TRBJ1-2 gives the whole variable domain GAGVSQSPSNKVTEKGKDVELRCDPISGHTALYWYRQSLGQGLEFLIYFQGNSAPDKSGLPSDRFSAERTGGSVSTLTIQRTQQEDSAVYLCASSSHSFLSGYTFGSGTRLTVV.

The chain combines TRBV13 with TRBJ1-1, with D possibly being TRBD1 (5 bases). With 5 bases removed from V and 1 base from J, the gap between germline ends came to 14 bases. The CDR3 has 15 residues. CDR1 PRHDT and CDR2 FYEKMQ come from the germline V gene (reference sequence). CDR3 DNA: TGTGCCAGCAGCCGACTCGGGGGGAGGAACACTGAAGCTTTCTTT. The encoded protein is CASSRLGGRNTEAFF.

This clone was observed a handful of times. The chain recombines TRBV29-1 with TRBJ2-7, with D possibly TRBD2 on 5 matching bases. The CDR3 loop spans 12 amino acids. Trimming pared 7 bases from V and 6 bases from J, leaving 16 bases between. CDR1 and CDR2 from the germline V gene are SQVTM and ANQGSEA. CDR3 residues: CSALDYGSEQYF. DNA for the CDR3: TGCAGCGCCCTTGACTATGGAAGCGAGCAGTACTTC.

The table lists this clone with a few counts. V is TRBV7-8 and J is TRBJ1-5; D remains ambiguous. This CDR3 comprises 14 residues. Deletions cut 4 bases from V and 7 bases from J, with 14 bases between. The germline V gene encodes CDR1 SGHVS and CDR2 FQNEAQ. Here the CDR3 DNA reads TGTGCCAGCAGCTCCGGCTCCCTCGGGCAGCCCCAGCATTTT. It yields the protein CASSSGSLGQPQHF.

The DNA for the CDR3 is TGTGCCAGCTCACCGAGGGGGACTACGAAAGAGACCCAGTACTTC. Its protein is CASSPRGTTKETQYF. The rearrangement links TRBV18 to TRBJ2-5; a weak D match, TRBD2 (7 bases). V lost 3 bases to trimming and J lost 3 bases, with 14 bases between them. The CDR3 loop spans 15 amino acids. Germline CDR1 KGHSH, CDR2 LQKENI.

The chain uses TRBV9 and TRBJ2-1; 7 bases are a match to TRBD2. The CDR3 runs 12 residues. Germline values: CDR1 SGDLS, CDR2 YYNGEE. Trimming took 3 bases from V and 10 from J; bases not matched to a gene: 4. The CDR3 loop reads CASSATSWEQFF. The CDR3 region has the DNA TGTGCCAGCAGCGCGACTAGCTGGGAGCAGTTCTTC.

Only a few counts were recorded for this clone. The J gene is TRBJ2-1, the V gene TRBV4-1; D is unresolved. The CDR3 sequence is 15 residues long. The germline V and J ends were trimmed by 1 base and 2 bases, with 9 bases remaining between them. The germline V gene encodes CDR1 MGHRA and CDR2 YSYEKL. This CDR3 is CASSQVGQAYNEQFF. The CDR3 DNA reads as TGCGCCAGCAGCCAAGTAGGTCAGGCCTACAATGAGCAGTTCTTC.

This clone appeared a few times. The rearrangement joins TRBV19 to TRBJ2-1; a possible D gene is TRBD2 (5 bases). V lost 3 bases, J lost 10 bases, and 19 bases lay in between. This CDR3 region has 15 residues. CDR1 is LNHDA, CDR2 SQIVND, per germline (reference sequence). CDR3 nucleotides: TGTGCCAGTAGTATGGTTTCGTTGTCCGGGAAAGAGCAGTTCTTC. Translated: CASSMVSLSGKEQFF.

This clone was found a few times. Within the sample, other DNA sequences also encode this same CDR3. The chain employs TRBV5-1 and TRBJ2-1, with D maybe TRBD2 (5 bases). V was clipped by 0 bases and J by 3 bases, with 10 bases between them. CDR1 is SGHRS, CDR2 YFSETQ, per germline. The CDR3 runs to 15 residues. The CDR3 DNA is TGCGCCAGCAGCTTGGCCCTAGCAGACTACAATGAGCAGTTCTTC. Amino acid sequence: CASSLALADYNEQFF.

The chain recombines TRBV5-1 with TRBJ2-7; the match to TRBD1 covers 10 bases. The CDR3 sequence is 13 residues long. The germline CDR1 and CDR2 sequences are SGHRS and YFSETQ. The ends lost 7 bases at V and 4 bases at J; junction bases unmatched: 5. Here the CDR3 DNA reads TGCGCCAGCCATCCGGGACAGGGGTACGAGCAGTACTTC. It codes for CASHPGQGYEQYF.

The chain joins TRBV4-3 to TRBJ1-1, with D perhaps matching TRBD1 (5 bases). V was cut by 0 bases and J by 5 bases, with 16 bases left in between. Germline CDR1 reads LGHNA; CDR2 reads YSLEER. The CDR3 runs to 16 residues. DNA for the CDR3: TGCGCCAGCAGCCAAGAGGTCGGCAGGGCCGGAACTGAAGCTTTCTTT. Amino acids: CASSQEVGRAGTEAFF.

The chain uses TRBV30 and TRBJ2-7; no clear D. In germline, CDR1 is GTSNPN, CDR2 SVGIG (reference sequence). V was cut by 1 base and J by 3 bases, with 7 bases left in between. The CDR3 consists of 12 residues. In nucleotides, the CDR3 is TGTGCCTGGAGTGCCCCGTACTACGAGCAGTACTTC. This sequence encodes CAWSAPYYEQYF.

The rearrangement uses TRBV6-5 and TRBJ1-4; perhaps TRBD1 as D (5 bases). Germline loops: CDR1 MNHEY, CDR2 SVGAGI. Trimming stripped 0 bases from V and 3 bases from J, with 8 bases between. This CDR3 has 15 amino acids. The CDR3, as DNA: TGTGCCAGCAGTTACTCGCAGGGTCCTAATGAAAAACTGTTTTTT. As protein: CASSYSQGPNEKLFF.

The chain links TRBV10-3 to TRBJ2-6; D is ambiguous. The V end was cut by 7 bases, the J end by 0 bases, with 10 bases between. Germline V gene data show CDR1 as ENHRY and CDR2 as SYGVKD. The CDR3 spans 15 residues. CDR3: CAIMSQISGANVLTF. The CDR3 bases are TGTGCCATCATGTCGCAGATCTCTGGGGCCAACGTCCTGACTTTC.

The chain joins TRBV7-9 to TRBJ1-4; 8 bases line up with TRBD1. This CDR3 comprises 15 residues. The germline V gene encodes CDR1 SEHNR and CDR2 FQNEAQ (reference sequence). J was trimmed by 3 bases and V by 5 bases; bases with no gene match: 5. The DNA for the CDR3 is TGTGCCAGCAGCCCGAGGACAGGGCCTAATGAAAAACTGTTTTTT. Protein product: CASSPRTGPNEKLFF. The variable domain in full, with the rest retrieved from reference TRBV7-9 and TRBJ1-4, is DTGVSQNPRHKITKRGQNVTFRCDPISEHNRLYWYRQTLGQGPEFLTYFQNEAQLEKSRLLSDRFSAERPKGSFSTLEIQRTEQGDSAMYLCASSPRTGPNEKLFFGSGTQLSVL.

The rearrangement joins TRBV14 to TRBJ2-7; TRBD1 agrees at 7 bases. The J segment lost 0 bases and the V segment lost 2 bases, leaving 4 bases of the junction unmatched. This CDR3 spans 15 amino acids. Germline CDR1 and CDR2: SGHDN and FVKESK. The CDR3 nucleotides read TGTGCCAGCAGCCAACTCGACAGGGTCTCCTACGAGCAGTACTTC. As protein: CASSQLDRVSYEQYF.

The genes are TRBV9 and TRBJ1-5; 8 positions agree with TRBD1. The CDR3 sequence is 15 residues long. J lost 5 bases, V lost 0 bases, and 4 bases had no gene match. Per germline, CDR1 SGDLS and CDR2 YYNGEE. The CDR3 reads CASSVDGQGHQPQHF. The CDR3 DNA follows: TGTGCCAGCAGCGTAGACGGACAGGGCCATCAGCCCCAGCATTTT. Full variable domain (missing parts from reference TRBV9 and TRBJ1-5): DSGVTQTPKHLITATGQRVTLRCSPRSGDLSVYWYQQSLDQGLQFLIQYYNGEERAKGNILERFSAQQFPDLHSELNLSSLELGDSALYFCASSVDGQGHQPQHFGDGTRLSIL.

This chain joins TRBV15 and TRBJ1-3, with D uncertain. There are 17 residues in the CDR3. Looked up from germline, CDR1 is LNHNV and CDR2 is YYDKDF (reference sequence). Trimming left V 0 bases short and J 3 bases short, with 15 bases between. Here the CDR3 reads CATSREAAGSVGNTIYF. Written as DNA, the CDR3 is TGTGCCACCAGCAGAGAAGCTGCGGGATCCGTTGGAAACACCATATATTTT.

The chain is built from TRBV28 and TRBJ2-7, with 11 bases lining up with TRBD1. With 2 bases clipped from V and 2 bases from J, the junction kept 5 bases outside the gene matches. The germline V gene has CDR1 MDHEN and CDR2 SYDVKM. CDR3 size: 16 residues. The CDR3 is CASSLIGTGGTYEQYF. The CDR3 coding sequence is TGTGCCAGCAGTTTAATTGGGACAGGGGGGACCTACGAGCAGTACTTC.